This is a list of T cell receptor beta chains from one sample in a study of T-cell memory formation after mild COVID-19. TCRdb reprocessed the 5' RACE reads with MiXCR, giving one entry per CDR3 protein. The sample contains under 300,000 distinct CDR3 sequences, around 15% of which appear only once. The sample consisted of PBMCs or a T cell subset sorted from them (not recorded which). The receptor source for this set is a man between 18 and 29 years old who had mild COVID-19 (a few samples of this study predate the infection). Cell type and time point are not known. Each CDR3 is given with its conserved first and last residue. The D gene is left open where the match is weak. Part of the rows lack a size; the others show once, few, many or a class for expanded clones.

CDR3: CASSYSPGSETQYF; DNA: TGTGCCAGCAGTTACTCTCCGGGTAGCGAGACCCAGTACTTC; J: TRBJ2-5; V: TRBV6-6; size: NA; D: NA
CDR3: CSARGDRAYGYTF; DNA: TGCAGTGCTAGGGGGGACAGAGCTTATGGCTACACCTTC; J: TRBJ1-2; V: TRBV20-1; size: few; D: TRBD1
CDR3: CASSFVGGTDTQYF; DNA: TGTGCCAGCAGCTTTGTTGGGGGCACAGATACGCAGTATTTT; J: TRBJ2-3; V: TRBV5-4; size: NA; D: NA
CDR3: CASSYKGPDRARNQPQHF; DNA: TGTGCCAGCAGTTACAAGGGCCCGGACAGGGCACGCAATCAGCCCCAGCATTTT; J: TRBJ1-5; V: TRBV6-5; size: few; D: TRBD1
CDR3: CASSPGPQETQYF; DNA: TGTGCCAGCAGCCCGGGGCCCCAAGAGACCCAGTACTTC; J: TRBJ2-5; V: TRBV7-2; size: many; D: NA
CDR3: CASSLKYEQYF; DNA: TGTGCCAGCAGTTTAAAATACGAGCAGTACTTC; J: TRBJ2-7; V: TRBV12-3/TRBV12-4; size: NA; D: NA
CDR3: CASSPTVPPLHEQFF; DNA: TGTGCCAGCAGCCCGACAGTCCCCCCACTTCATGAGCAGTTCTTC; J: TRBJ2-1; V: TRBV7-3; size: NA; D: NA
CDR3: CASSFRGVDYGYTF; DNA: TGTGCCAGCAGTTTTAGGGGGGTCGACTATGGCTACACCTTC; J: TRBJ1-2; V: TRBV12-3/TRBV12-4; size: NA; D: NA
CDR3: CASSLGQNSGNTIDF; DNA: TGTGCCAGCAGCTTGGGACAGAACTCTGGAAACACCATAGATTTT; J: TRBJ1-3; V: TRBV5-4; size: NA; D: NA
CDR3: CATSRGGGRQPQHF; DNA: TGTGCCACCAGCAGAGGAGGTGGTAGGCAGCCCCAGCATTTT; J: TRBJ1-5; V: TRBV15; size: NA; D: NA
CDR3: CASRRDSLMGEETQYF; DNA: TGTGCCAGCAGGAGGGACAGCCTAATGGGTGAAGAGACCCAGTACTTC; J: TRBJ2-5; V: TRBV28; size: few; D: TRBD1
CDR3: CASSVPLAGGLVQFF; DNA: TGTGCCAGCAGTGTTCCGCTAGCGGGGGGGCTGGTGCAGTTCTTC; J: TRBJ2-1; V: TRBV25-1; size: few; D: TRBD2
CDR3: CASGYTGELFF; DNA: TGTGCCAGCGGATACACCGGGGAGCTGTTTTTT; J: TRBJ2-2; V: TRBV6-5; size: few; D: NA
CDR3: CASSYWRGHGTDTQYF; DNA: TGTGCCAGCAGTTACTGGAGAGGACACGGCACAGATACGCAGTATTTT; J: TRBJ2-3; V: TRBV6-5; size: few; D: NA
CDR3: CASVAGQLRGYTF; DNA: TGTGCCAGCGTCGCTGGACAGCTGCGGGGCTACACCTTC; J: TRBJ1-2; V: TRBV6-5; size: NA; D: NA
CDR3: CASSRSTGLNQPQHF; DNA: TGTGCCAGCAGCCGCTCGACAGGGTTGAATCAGCCCCAGCATTTT; J: TRBJ1-5; V: TRBV7-6; size: NA; D: TRBD1
CDR3: CASSLGPEQYF; DNA: TGCGCCAGCAGCTTGGGCCCCGAGCAGTACTTC; J: TRBJ2-7; V: TRBV5-1; size: many; D: NA
CDR3: CASHPSPSSYEQYF; DNA: TGTGCCAGCCATCCCAGTCCTAGCTCCTACGAGCAGTACTTC; J: TRBJ2-7; V: TRBV6-2/TRBV6-3; size: once; D: NA
CDR3: CASSHRDYPGNEQFF; DNA: TGTGCCAGCAGCCACCGGGACTATCCCGGCAATGAGCAGTTCTTC; J: TRBJ2-1; V: TRBV14; size: few; D: TRBD2
CDR3: CASRENQPQHF; DNA: TGTGCCAGCAGGGAAAATCAGCCCCAGCATTTT; J: TRBJ1-5; V: TRBV2; size: few; D: NA
CDR3: CASSPQGARSGNTIYF; DNA: TGTGCCAGCAGTCCACAGGGGGCTCGCTCTGGAAACACCATATATTTT; J: TRBJ1-3; V: TRBV12-3/TRBV12-4; size: few; D: TRBD1
CDR3: CASSQERGAGVQPQHF; DNA: TGCGCCAGCAGCCAAGAACGTGGGGCAGGGGTTCAGCCCCAGCATTTT; J: TRBJ1-5; V: TRBV4-3; size: few; D: NA
CDR3: CASSQDDPCEQYF; DNA: TGCGCCAGCAGCCAAGATGACCCTTGCGAGCAGTACTTC; J: TRBJ2-7; V: TRBV4-3; size: few; D: NA
CDR3: CASSVNRGTEAFF; DNA: TGTGCCAGCAGCGTTAACAGGGGCACTGAAGCTTTCTTT; J: TRBJ1-1; V: TRBV7-2; size: few; D: TRBD1
CDR3: CASSRGTGVGNTIYF; DNA: TGCGCCAGCAGCAGAGGGACAGGGGTTGGAAACACCATATATTTT; J: TRBJ1-3; V: TRBV5-1; size: NA; D: TRBD1
CDR3: CASSLGGRGPGTQYF; DNA: TGTGCCAGCAGCTTAGGGGGACGGGGGCCCGGTACCCAGTACTTC; J: TRBJ2-5; V: TRBV7-3; size: NA; D: NA
CDR3: CASSQDTGGGNEQFF; DNA: TGCGCCAGCAGCCAAGATACGGGGGGCGGCAATGAGCAGTTCTTC; J: TRBJ2-1; V: TRBV4-3; size: few; D: NA
CDR3: CASSTSDRGHQPQHF; DNA: TGTGCCAGTAGTACCTCGGACAGGGGGCACCAGCCCCAGCATTTT; J: TRBJ1-5; V: TRBV19; size: few; D: TRBD1
CDR3: CASSLARGHLTDTQYF; DNA: TGTGCCAGCAGCTTAGCACGGGGACACCTGACAGATACGCAGTATTTT; J: TRBJ2-3; V: TRBV7-2; size: NA; D: NA
CDR3: CASSLDQGRSSPLHF; DNA: TGTGCCAGCAGCTTAGATCAGGGAAGAAGTTCACCCCTCCACTTT; J: TRBJ1-6; V: TRBV11-2; size: few; D: NA
CDR3: CASSGKTSGSSYEQYF; DNA: TGCGCCAGCAGCGGAAAGACTAGCGGCAGCTCCTACGAGCAGTACTTC; J: TRBJ2-7; V: TRBV5-1; size: few; D: TRBD2
CDR3: CSALEGGPGLFNQPQHF; DNA: TGCAGTGCCTTAGAGGGGGGACCAGGGTTATTCAATCAGCCCCAGCATTTT; J: TRBJ1-5; V: TRBV20-1; size: few; D: NA
CDR3: CASSYGGTGWRGHSVNEQFF; DNA: TGTGCCAGCAGTTACGGAGGGACTGGGTGGAGGGGCCATTCCGTCAATGAGCAGTTCTTC; J: TRBJ2-1; V: TRBV6-2/TRBV6-3; size: NA; D: NA
CDR3: CASSLDRVANLKNEQFF; DNA: TGCGCCAGCAGCTTGGATCGAGTGGCCAACCTTAAGAATGAGCAGTTCTTC; J: TRBJ2-1; V: TRBV5-1; size: few; D: NA
CDR3: CASSLDTTTDTQYF; DNA: TGTGCCAGCTCCCTGGACACCACCACAGATACGCAGTATTTT; J: TRBJ2-3; V: TRBV9; size: NA; D: NA
CDR3: CASSPWRGAGYGYTF; DNA: TGTGCCAGCAGTCCCTGGCGGGGGGCGGGCTATGGCTACACCTTC; J: TRBJ1-2; V: TRBV6-5; size: NA; D: NA